This T cell receptor (beta chain) was retrieved from a study of shared T cell receptors in the human thymus. V gave up 0 bases and J gave up 4 bases, with 10 bases separating them. Germline-derived CDR1 and CDR2 are SGHRS and YFSETQ. This CDR3 has 15 amino acids. Assay: immunoSEQ multiplex PCR; the TCRdb copy retains only in-frame clones and omits some. The table has 500,000 to 850,000 clones, 80% to 90% seen once. These records were also assigned to another study, of human thymus T cells. That report adds: Resections from corrective heart surgery provided thymus tissue.

This receptor was taken from a boy younger than two with a congenital heart defect. This chain uses TRBV5-1 with TRBJ1-4, with unresolved D. Sequenced sample: thymocytes. The CDR3 loop reads CASSLGAGHNEKLFF. The CDR3 DNA is TGCGCCAGCAGCTTGGGGGCAGGCCATAATGAAAAACTGTTTTTT.